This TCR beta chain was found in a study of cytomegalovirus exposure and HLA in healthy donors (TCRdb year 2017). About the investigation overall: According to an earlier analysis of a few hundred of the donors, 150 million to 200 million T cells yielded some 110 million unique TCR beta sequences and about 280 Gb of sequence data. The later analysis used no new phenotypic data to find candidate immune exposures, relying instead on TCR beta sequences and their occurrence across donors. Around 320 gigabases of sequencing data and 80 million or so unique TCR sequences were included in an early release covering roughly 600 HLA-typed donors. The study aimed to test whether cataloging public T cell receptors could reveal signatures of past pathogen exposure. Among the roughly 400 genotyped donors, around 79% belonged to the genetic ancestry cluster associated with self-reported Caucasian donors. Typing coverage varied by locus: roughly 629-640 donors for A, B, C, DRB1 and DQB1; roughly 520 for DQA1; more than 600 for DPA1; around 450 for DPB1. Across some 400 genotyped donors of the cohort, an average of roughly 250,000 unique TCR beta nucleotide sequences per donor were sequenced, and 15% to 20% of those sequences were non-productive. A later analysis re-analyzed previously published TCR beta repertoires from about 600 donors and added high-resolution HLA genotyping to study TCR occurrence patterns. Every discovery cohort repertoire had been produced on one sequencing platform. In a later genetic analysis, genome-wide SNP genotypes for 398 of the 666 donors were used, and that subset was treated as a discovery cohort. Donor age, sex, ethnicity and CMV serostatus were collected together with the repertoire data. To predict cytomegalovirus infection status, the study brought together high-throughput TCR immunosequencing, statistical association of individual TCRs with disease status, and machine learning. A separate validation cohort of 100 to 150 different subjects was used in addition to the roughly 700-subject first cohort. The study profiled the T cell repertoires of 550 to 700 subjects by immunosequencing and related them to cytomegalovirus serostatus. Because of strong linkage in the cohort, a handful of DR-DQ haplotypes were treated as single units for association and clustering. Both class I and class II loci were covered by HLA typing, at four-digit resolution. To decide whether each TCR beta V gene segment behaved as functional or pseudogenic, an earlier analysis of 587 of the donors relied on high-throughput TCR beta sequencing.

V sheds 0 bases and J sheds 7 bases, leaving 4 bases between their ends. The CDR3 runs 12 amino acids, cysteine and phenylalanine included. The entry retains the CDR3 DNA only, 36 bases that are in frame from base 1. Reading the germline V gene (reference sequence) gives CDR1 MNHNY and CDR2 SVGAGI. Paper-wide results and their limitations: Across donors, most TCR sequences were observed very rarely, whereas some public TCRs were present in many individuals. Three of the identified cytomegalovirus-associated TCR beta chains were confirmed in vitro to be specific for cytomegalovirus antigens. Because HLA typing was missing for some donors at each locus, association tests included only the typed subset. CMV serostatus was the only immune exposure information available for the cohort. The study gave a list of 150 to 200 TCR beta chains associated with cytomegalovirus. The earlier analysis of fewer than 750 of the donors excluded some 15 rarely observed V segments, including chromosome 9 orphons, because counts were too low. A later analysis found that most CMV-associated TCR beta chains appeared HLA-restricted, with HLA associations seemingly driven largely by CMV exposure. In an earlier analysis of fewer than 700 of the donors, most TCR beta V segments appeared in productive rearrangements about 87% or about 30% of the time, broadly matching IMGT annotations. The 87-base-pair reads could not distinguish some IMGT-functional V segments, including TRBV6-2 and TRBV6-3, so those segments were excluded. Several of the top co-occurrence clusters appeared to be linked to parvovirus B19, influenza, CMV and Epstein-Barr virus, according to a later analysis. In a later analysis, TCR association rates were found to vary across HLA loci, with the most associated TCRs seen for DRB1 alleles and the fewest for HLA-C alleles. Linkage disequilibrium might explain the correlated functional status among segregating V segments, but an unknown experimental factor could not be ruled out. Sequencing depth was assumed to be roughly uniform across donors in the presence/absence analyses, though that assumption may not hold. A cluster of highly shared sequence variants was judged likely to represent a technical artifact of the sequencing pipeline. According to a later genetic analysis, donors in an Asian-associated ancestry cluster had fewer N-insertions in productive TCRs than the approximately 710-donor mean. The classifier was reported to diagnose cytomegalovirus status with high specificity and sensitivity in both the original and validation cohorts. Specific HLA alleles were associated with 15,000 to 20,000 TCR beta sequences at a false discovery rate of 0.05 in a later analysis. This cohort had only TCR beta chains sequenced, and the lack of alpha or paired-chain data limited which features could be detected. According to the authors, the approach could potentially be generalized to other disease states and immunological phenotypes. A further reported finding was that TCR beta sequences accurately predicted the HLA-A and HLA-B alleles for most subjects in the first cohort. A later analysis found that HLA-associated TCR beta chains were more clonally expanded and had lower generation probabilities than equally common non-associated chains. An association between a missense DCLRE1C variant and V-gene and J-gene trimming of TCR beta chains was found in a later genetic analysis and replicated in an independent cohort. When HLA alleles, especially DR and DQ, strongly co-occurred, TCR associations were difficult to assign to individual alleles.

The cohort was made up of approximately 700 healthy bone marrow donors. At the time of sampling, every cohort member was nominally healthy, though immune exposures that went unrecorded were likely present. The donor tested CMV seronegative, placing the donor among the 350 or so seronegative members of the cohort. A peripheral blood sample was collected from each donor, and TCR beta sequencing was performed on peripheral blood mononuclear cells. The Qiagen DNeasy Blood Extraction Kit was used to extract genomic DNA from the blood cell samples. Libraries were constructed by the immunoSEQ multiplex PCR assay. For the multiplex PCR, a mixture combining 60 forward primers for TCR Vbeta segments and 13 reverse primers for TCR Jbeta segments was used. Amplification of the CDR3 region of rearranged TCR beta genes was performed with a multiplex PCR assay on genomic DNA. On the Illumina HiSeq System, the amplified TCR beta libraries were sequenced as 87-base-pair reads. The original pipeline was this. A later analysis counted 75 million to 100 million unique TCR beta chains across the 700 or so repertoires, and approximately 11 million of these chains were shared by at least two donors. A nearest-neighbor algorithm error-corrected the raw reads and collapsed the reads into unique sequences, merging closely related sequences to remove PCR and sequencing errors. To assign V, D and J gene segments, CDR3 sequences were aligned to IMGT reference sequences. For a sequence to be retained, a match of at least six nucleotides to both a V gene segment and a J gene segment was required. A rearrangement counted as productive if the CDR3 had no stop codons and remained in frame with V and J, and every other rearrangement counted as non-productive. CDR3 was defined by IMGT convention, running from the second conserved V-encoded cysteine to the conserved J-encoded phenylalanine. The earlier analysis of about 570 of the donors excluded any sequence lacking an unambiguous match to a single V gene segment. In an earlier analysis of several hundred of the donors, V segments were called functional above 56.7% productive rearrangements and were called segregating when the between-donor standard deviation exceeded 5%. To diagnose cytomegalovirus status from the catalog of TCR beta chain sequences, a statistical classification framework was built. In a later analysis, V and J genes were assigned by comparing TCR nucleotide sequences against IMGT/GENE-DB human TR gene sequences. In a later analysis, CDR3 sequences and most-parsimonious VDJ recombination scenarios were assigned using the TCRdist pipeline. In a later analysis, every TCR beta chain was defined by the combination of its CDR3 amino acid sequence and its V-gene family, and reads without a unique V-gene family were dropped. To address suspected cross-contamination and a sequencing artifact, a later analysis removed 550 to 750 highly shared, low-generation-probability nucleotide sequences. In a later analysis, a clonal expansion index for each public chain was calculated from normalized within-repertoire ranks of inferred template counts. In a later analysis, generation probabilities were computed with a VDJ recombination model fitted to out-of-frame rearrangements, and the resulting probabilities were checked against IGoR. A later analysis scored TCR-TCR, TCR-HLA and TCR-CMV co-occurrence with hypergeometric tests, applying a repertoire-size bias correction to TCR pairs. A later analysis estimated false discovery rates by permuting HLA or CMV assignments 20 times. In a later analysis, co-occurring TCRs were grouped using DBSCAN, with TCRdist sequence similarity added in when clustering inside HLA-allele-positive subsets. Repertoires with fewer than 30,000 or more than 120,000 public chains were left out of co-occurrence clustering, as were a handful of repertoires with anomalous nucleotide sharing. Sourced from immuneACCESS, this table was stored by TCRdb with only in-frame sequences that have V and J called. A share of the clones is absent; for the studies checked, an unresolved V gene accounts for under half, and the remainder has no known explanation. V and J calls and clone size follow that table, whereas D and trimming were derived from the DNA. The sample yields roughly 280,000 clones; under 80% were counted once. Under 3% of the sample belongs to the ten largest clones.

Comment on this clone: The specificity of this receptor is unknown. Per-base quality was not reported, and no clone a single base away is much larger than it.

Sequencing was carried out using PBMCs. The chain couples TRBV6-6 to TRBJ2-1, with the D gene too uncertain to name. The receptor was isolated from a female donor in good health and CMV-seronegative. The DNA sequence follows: TGTGCCAGCAGTTACTCCCAGAATGAGCAGTTCTTC. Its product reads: CASSYSQNEQFF.